Listed below are T cell receptor beta chains from one sample, sequenced in a study of spatial heterogeneity in lung cancer. TCRdb recomputed calls from the 5' RACE reads with MiXCR, one row per CDR3 protein. Of several thousand distinct CDR3 sequences in the sample, roughly 24% were seen once. Material: PBMCs, obtained at surgery. These receptors all stem from a male donor with early-stage non-small cell lung cancer. The conserved cysteine and the conserved F or W are not part of the CDR3 here.

v_gene	j_gene	CDR3aa
TRBV20-1	TRBJ2-5	SALPSAIETQY
TRBV12-3/TRBV12-4	TRBJ2-3	ASSFSGGPTDTQY
TRBV7-3	TRBJ2-3	ASSSGGRSTDTQY
TRBV11-1	TRBJ2-7	ASSSRDLSSYEQY
TRBV6-5	TRBJ2-1	ASSYTGSRNEQF
TRBV28	TRBJ1-1	ASSPGRRHTEAF
TRBV7-8	TRBJ1-1	ASSPDRTSENTEAF
TRBV20-1	TRBJ2-6	SARDLQGSGANVLT
TRBV12-3/TRBV12-4	TRBJ1-5	ASRDRDRGLKQPQH
TRBV30	TRBJ2-2	AWTPLTAPRAGELF
TRBV7-9	TRBJ2-1	ASSLGGVQDEQF